One sample yielded the 13 T cell receptor beta chains listed below, sequenced in a study of T-cell reconstitution after alpha-beta-depleted transplantation in children (dated by TCRdb to the mid-2010s). Receptor amplification or capture employed PCR. TCRdb names Illumina HiSeq 2500 as the instrument used. TCR libraries were prepared with molecular barcoding, using unique molecular identifiers to normalize TCRbeta repertoire quantification. TCRdb redid the processing of the public reads, applying fastp at Q25 and MiXCR, and retained in-frame beta chains. Each entry is one CDR3 protein sequence, shown with its most common DNA and genes. In all, the sample holds hundreds of thousands of distinct CDR3 sequences, and about 15% of those were seen once. Of the sample, 1.1% is held by the ten largest clones. Source: PBMCs from the stem cell graft donor, taken from the stem cell graft. The receptors shown here come from a human donor who donated a stem cell graft to a child with acute myeloid leukemia.

This clonotype was detected many times. This chain uses TRBV4-2 with TRBJ2-2; D is ambiguous. Germline V gene sequence: CDR1 LGHNA, CDR2 YNFKEQ. Between the trimmed V and J ends, which lost 1 base and 7 bases, there was a span of 10 bases. This CDR3 region has 14 residues. CDR3 in amino acids: CASSQVGNDGELFF. The CDR3 nucleotides read TGTGCCAGCAGCCAAGTTGGGAATGACGGGGAGCTGTTTTTT.

This chain links TRBV5-1 with TRBJ2-6, with D unresolved. V was clipped by 7 bases and J by 0 bases, with 8 bases between them. This CDR3 is built from 14 residues. Germline assignment: CDR1 SGHRS and CDR2 YFSETQ. CDR3 nucleotide sequence: TGCGCCAGCGGGAAGAGCTCTGGGGCCAACGTCCTGACTTTC. Amino acid sequence: CASGKSSGANVLTF.

CDR3 region: CASSGQGAYQPQHF. CDR3 DNA sequence: TGTGCCAGCAGTGGACAGGGGGCATATCAGCCCCAGCATTTT. V and J are TRBV28 and TRBJ1-5; the match to TRBD1 covers 11 bases. CDR3 length: 14 residues. Looked up from germline, CDR1 is MDHEN and CDR2 is SYDVKM. V dropped 5 bases and J dropped 5; count of bases not matched to a gene: 2.

To note about this clonotype: One end of the junction fails to match germline, which may point to a read error. The J gene is TRBJ1-2, the V gene TRBV20-1; TRBD1 aligns across 7 bases. This CDR3 has 16 residues. CDR1 is DFQATT, CDR2 SNEGSKA, per germline (reference sequence). The CDR3 DNA sequence: TGCTGTGCTAGAGGTTCATCGGAGCGAGGGGGCTCTGGCTACACCTTC. It encodes CCARGSSERGGSGYTF.

For this clonotype: A read error may account for a junction end that differs from germline. The chain combines TRBV30 with TRBJ1-2; TRBD1 is a possible D gene (5 bases). The CDR3 sequence is 11 residues long. Germline V CDR1 and CDR2: GTSNPN, SVGIG (reference sequence). CDR3 in amino acids: CAWRDAAGTAF. Here the CDR3 DNA reads TGTGCCTGGAGGGACGCCGCCGGGACGGCCTTC.

This chain links TRBV20-1 with TRBJ1-2; 9 nucleotides agree with TRBD1. V lost 6 bases, J lost 4 bases, and 6 bases stayed unmatched. The CDR3 spans 13 residues. Germline V gene lookup returns CDR1 DFQATT and CDR2 SNEGSKA (reference sequence). Here the CDR3 DNA reads TGCAGTGCCGCGGGGACAGGGACCTATGGCTACACCTTC. Encoded protein: CSAAGTGTYGYTF.

Ten or more counts support this clonotype. The chain employs TRBV20-1 and TRBJ1-3, with a possible D match to TRBD1 (5 bases). Germline lookup yields CDR1 DFQATT and CDR2 SNEGSKA (reference sequence). V gave up 1 base and J gave up 4 bases, with 11 bases separating them. This CDR3 spans 14 amino acids. CDR3 sequence reads: CSARGTGEGNTIYF. CDR3 in DNA: TGCAGTGCTAGAGGGACGGGGGAAGGAAACACCATATATTTT.

This clonotype has a count of ten or more. V usage is TRBV5-1 and J usage is TRBJ2-3; possibly TRBD2 for D (5 bases). Germline CDR1 reads SGHRS; CDR2 reads YFSETQ. CDR3 length equals 12 residues. V gave up 7 bases and J gave up 4 bases, with 10 bases separating them. CDR3 amino acids: CASGPSPDTQYF. CDR3 DNA sequence: TGCGCCAGCGGGCCTAGCCCAGATACGCAGTATTTT.

At least ten counts were recorded for this clonotype. V gene TRBV6-6 combines with J gene TRBJ1-1; a weak D match, TRBD1 (6 bases). Germline V gene data show CDR1 as MNHNY and CDR2 as SVGAGI (reference sequence). CDR3 length: 13 amino acids. Trimming pared 3 bases from V and 12 bases from J, leaving 17 bases between. In DNA form, the CDR3 reads TGTGCCAGCAGTTATTCACAGGGAGGGATATCTTTCTTT. Protein product: CASSYSQGGISFF.

The sample holds a few counts of this clonotype. The chain joins TRBV7-2 to TRBJ2-1; tentatively, D is TRBD1 or TRBD2 (5 bases each). The CDR3 is 15 amino acids. The V and J ends lost 5 bases and 2 bases respectively, with 13 bases between them. CDR1 is SGHTA and CDR2 is FQGNSA in the germline V gene. The CDR3 nucleotides read TGTGCCAGCAGCCTTGGGACCCCAGCCTACAATGAGCAGTTCTTC. It is translated as CASSLGTPAYNEQFF.

This clonotype has at least ten counts. The chain carries TRBV6-5 and TRBJ2-2; 9 bases are a match to TRBD2. The CDR3 loop spans 14 amino acids. With V trimmed by 10 bases and J by 0 bases, 3 bases remained unmatched. CDR1 is MNHEY, CDR2 SVGAGI, per germline. CDR3: CATKRGANTGELFF. The CDR3 DNA is TGTGCCACCAAGCGGGGGGCGAACACCGGGGAGCTGTTTTTT.

Many counts were recorded for this clonotype. The rearrangement links TRBV5-8 to TRBJ2-7; D is ambiguous. Trimming removed 4 bases at V and 5 bases at J, with 16 bases between. The length of the CDR3 is 14 residues. Germline values: CDR1 SGHTS, CDR2 YDEGEE. The CDR3 region has the DNA TGTGCCAGCAGCCCTATCTGGGCAGTTGACGAGCAGTACTTC. It encodes CASSPIWAVDEQYF.

Ten or more counts support this clonotype. This chain connects TRBV7-2 to TRBJ2-3, with D perhaps being TRBD1 or TRBD2 (6 bases each). The CDR3 contains 16 residues. V was cut by 1 base and J by 5 bases, with 16 bases left in between. Germline V gene data show CDR1 as SGHTA and CDR2 as FQGNSA. The CDR3 sequence: CASSLEGGAALDTQYF. In DNA, the CDR3 is TGTGCCAGCAGCTTAGAGGGGGGAGCGGCCCTAGATACGCAGTATTTT.